This section outlines one TCR beta chain sequence together with its context. Participants were placed into cohorts based on the clinical history they reported. Symptom resolution, clearance, or two negative PCRs marked the recovered donors of Cohort 3. In the source study's methods: From reference gene primer amplification, estimates of nucleated cell counts were derived. The table came from immunoSEQ multiplex PCR; TCRdb's copy has only in-frame clones and leaves some out. The DNA gave D and trimming, while V, J and clone size come from that table. Here the sample spans over 250,000 clones, just under 90% being singletons. This entry is derived from a study of blood T cell repertoires in COVID-19. Overall study context: There were acute and convalescent COVID-19 samples, and they came from the United States, Italy and Spain.

Germline values: CDR1 MDHEN, CDR2 SYDVKM. This CDR3 contains 15 residues. V gave up 5 bases and J gave up 4 bases; unmatched junction bases: 10. This TCR was sampled from a woman aged 55-75 years who had recovered from COVID-19. Material for sequencing was PBMCs or T cells enriched from blood (not recorded which). The V call is TRBV28, the J call TRBJ1-2, with 7 bases fitting TRBD1. The chain's CDR3 is CASSPVDRVGYGYTF. CDR3 bases: TGTGCCAGCAGTCCCGTCGACAGGGTGGGCTATGGCTACACCTTC.